A single TCR beta chain is shown here with its context. The table lists this clonotype with many counts. This receptor's antigen is unknown. Base qualities are not recorded, but no much larger clone differs from it by a single base. The data stem from a study of glioma-infiltrating T cells (dated by TCRdb to about 2016). Broadly, across the study: Glioma tissue, non-neoplastic brain tissue and matched peripheral blood mononuclear cells were used as sources from which TCR alpha- and beta-chain repertoires were sequenced. The paired cohort was made up of three low-grade glioma patients, eight or nine primary glioblastoma patients and three non-glioma patients who contributed non-neoplastic brain tissue. Each tissue-infiltrating repertoire was compared with the same patient's peripheral blood repertoire to measure divergence between tissue and blood T-cell populations.

The iRepertoire nested amplicon-rescue multiplex PCR (arm-PCR) platform was used to amplify TCR alpha and beta CDR3 regions from RNA. For one-step reverse transcription and amplification, roughly 85-400 ng of tissue mRNA or PBMC total RNA was used as input. Following bead purification, Illumina adapters were added through a secondary multiplex PCR, and the libraries were then gel-purified between 200 and 400 bp. Demultiplexing relied on internal 6-nucleotide barcodes carried by the libraries. Libraries were sequenced on an Illumina MiSeq with 2x220 or 2x250 nucleotide paired-end reads. The original methods were these. FLASH 1.2.11 was used to merge paired reads, and BWA-MEM then aligned the reads to the GRCh37 human genome before TRA and TRB reads were extracted. An IMGT-derived reference of cassette sequences and CDR3 motifs, with pseudogenes included, was used for V and J assignment. Reads were translated in three frames, and productive CDR3s were defined by a C…FGXG motif without stop codons. A clonotype was defined as a unique combination of a V-J cassette pair and a CDR3 amino acid sequence. Filtering of reads was based on Hamming distance, with the threshold set by the sequence error rate of each sample in mapped regions. TCRdb cleaned the public reads at Q25 with fastp, built clones with MiXCR and kept in-frame beta chains. Here each entry gathers all rows of one CDR3 protein and keeps the most common genes and DNA. For this entry, the V and J calls and clone size follow TCRdb and not the study's own pipeline. The sample yields about 93,000 distinct CDR3 sequences; around 37% were counted once. The top ten clones comprise roughly two fifths of the sample.

V drops 3 bases and J drops 2 bases, leaving 9 bases in between. Including cysteine and phenylalanine, the CDR3 has 14 amino acids. Only CDR3 DNA remains: 42 bases, in frame from the first base. CDR1 MNHEY and CDR2 SVGEGT were looked up in the germline V gene. Paper-wide results and their limitations: In non-neoplastic patients, VJ-independent divergence between tissue and blood fell below expectation, whereas in all gliomas, and especially in low-grade gliomas, the divergence rose above expectation. Very few CDR3 sequences were found to be shared between tissue and blood, and this scarcity was attributed to high CDR3 diversity and limited sampling. Group comparisons were based on small numbers of patients: three non-neoplastic, three low-grade glioma and about eight glioblastoma patients.

The receptor comes from a human donor with low-grade glioma or glioblastoma, undergoing nonglioma brain surgery, or in good health (not recorded which). The sample comprised glioma tissue, nonneoplastic brain tissue, or PBMCs (not recorded which). The chain employs TRBV6-2 or TRBV6-3 and TRBJ2-3; there is no confident call for the D gene. The CDR3 reads as follows: CASSYGPVTDTQYF. The bases read TGTGCCAGCAGTTATGGTCCCGTCACAGATACGCAGTATTTT.